These 7 T cell receptor beta chains originate from one sample sequenced in a study of tumor and adjacent non-tumor tissue in lung cancer. Three rounds of nested PCR, following a modified ARM-PCR protocol, produced the TCRbeta library. TCRdb processed the multiplex PCR reads anew with MiXCR; each CDR3 protein has one entry. The sample has about 98,000 distinct CDR3 sequences, 75% to 85% seen once; the top ten hold roughly 33%. This sample's RNA came from whole unsorted tissue. The normal lung tissue was taken more than 3 cm from the tumor edge. Sequencing input: distant non-tumor lung tissue. The origin of the receptors is a man between 60 and 70 years old with small cell lung cancer.

The chain recombines TRBV5-4 with TRBJ1-4; D may be TRBD1 (6 bases). The CDR3 is 15 amino acids. The V gene's germline CDR1 is SGHNT and CDR2 YYREEE (reference sequence). CDR3 bases: TGTGTCAGTAGCCCCGGGGGACAAACTAATGAAAAACTGTTTTTT. Translating it yields CVSSPGGQTNEKLFF. Full variable domain (outside the CDR3, taken from reference TRBV5-4 and TRBJ1-4): ETGVTQSPTHLIKTRGQQVTLRCSSQSGHNTVSWYQQALGQGPQFIFQYYREEENGRGNFPPRFSGLQFPNYSSELNVNALELDDSALYLCVSSPGGQTNEKLFFGSGTQLSVL.

The V call is TRBV28, the J call TRBJ2-7; the match to TRBD2 covers 9 bases. The CDR3 loop spans 15 amino acids. The germline V gene has CDR1 MDHEN and CDR2 SYDVKM. V lost 9 bases and J lost 2; bases outside the gene matches: 11. CDR3 residues: CARSGIAGEPYEQYF. The DNA for the CDR3 is TGTGCCAGAAGTGGCATAGCGGGAGAACCCTACGAGCAGTACTTC. Using reference TRBV28 and TRBJ2-7 for the parts outside the CDR3, the full variable domain is DVKVTQSSRYLVKRTGEKVFLECVQDMDHENMFWYRQDPGLGLRLIYFSYDVKMKEKGDIPEGYSVSREKKERFSLILESASTNQTSMYLCARSGIAGEPYEQYFGPGTRLTVT.

As for this clonotype: It is likely a read error, because the conserved phenylalanine at the end of the CDR3 is missing. The J gene is TRBJ2-1, the V gene TRBV12-3 or TRBV12-4; D perhaps matches TRBD2 (6 bases). V gave up 7 bases and J gave up 7 bases, with 23 bases separating them. This CDR3 region has 16 residues. The CDR3 loop is CASKTRGSYWSNEQFL. The CDR3 DNA reads TGTGCCAGCAAGACTAGAGGGAGTTACTGGTCGAATGAGCAGTTCTTA.

This clonotype appeared a single time. CDR3 sequence reads: CASSIYGQGTEAFF. The CDR3 region has the DNA TGTGCCAGCAGTATCTACGGACAGGGGACAGAGGCTTTCTTT. The chain joins TRBV6-6 to TRBJ1-1; 9 nucleotides align to TRBD1. This CDR3 has 14 residues. After removal of 5 bases from V and 11 bases from J, the junction contained 12 bases not matched to a gene. Germline assignment: CDR1 MNHNY and CDR2 SVGAGI (reference sequence).

The chain recombines TRBV6-1 with TRBJ2-7, with 8 positions matching TRBD1. CDR1 is MNHNS and CDR2 is SASEGT in the germline V gene. The CDR3 spans 20 residues. The CDR3 DNA is TGTGCCAGCAGTCGTTATCTTCGGGGACAGGTCCGAACCGATTTCCACGAGCAGTACGTA. It encodes CASSRYLRGQVRTDFHEQYV.

Details on this clonotype: The junction shows a germline mismatch at one end, possibly a read error. This chain links TRBV11-2 with TRBJ2-1, with D unresolved. The CDR3 contains 16 residues. Germline assignment: CDR1 SGHAT and CDR2 FQNNGV. This CDR3 is CASNLRTDSSYNEQFF. The CDR3 DNA is TGTGCCAGCAACCTTAGGACGGATAGCTCCTACAATGAGCAATTCTTC.

About this clonotype: One junction end disagrees with the germline gene, perhaps due to a read error. J is TRBJ2-3 and V is TRBV7-3; D is possibly TRBD1 (5 bases). The J call is in doubt because the DNA end fits TRBJ1-5 better. The CDR3 loop spans 14 amino acids. CDR1 is SGHTA and CDR2 is FQGTGA in the germline V gene. CDR3 protein: CTSGRGGVADTQHF. The CDR3 nucleotides read TGTACCAGCGGTAGGGGAGGGGTGGCGGATACGCAGCATTTT.